Shown below are 9 T cell receptor beta chains from a single sample sequenced in a study of immune cell composition in non-small cell lung cancer. Sequenced by immunoSEQ multiplex PCR; TCRdb stores in-frame clones only, minus some. The sample consists of around 13,000 clones, around 75% of them appearing once. The sample was lung tumor tissue. The origin of the receptors is a human donor with non-small cell lung cancer.

V and J are TRBV25-1 and TRBJ2-7; TRBD2 agrees at 7 bases. This CDR3 is 14 amino acids long. Germline CDR1 is MGHDK and CDR2 is SYGVNS. The V gene end was trimmed by 1 base and the J gene end by 7 bases; junction bases not matched to a gene: 7. The CDR3 region has the DNA TGTGCCAGCAGTGAATGGGGGGGAGTGGGGGAGCAGTACTTC. Its translation: CASSEWGGVGEQYF.

The rearrangement uses TRBV19 and TRBJ2-3; 11 bases align to TRBD2. CDR1 is LNHDA, CDR2 SQIVND, per germline (reference sequence). The CDR3 has 15 amino acids. J lost 2 bases, V lost 4 bases, and 2 bases had no gene match. This chain's CDR3 is CASSRLAGLTDTQYF. The CDR3 DNA is TGTGCCAGTAGTAGACTAGCGGGACTCACAGATACGCAGTATTTT.

Turning to this clone: The junction shows a germline mismatch at one end, possibly a read error. This same CDR3 is encoded by further DNA sequences in the sample. V usage is TRBV11-3 and J usage is TRBJ2-3, with 8 bases aligning to TRBD1. This CDR3 has 13 residues. CDR1 and CDR2 (germline): SGHNT, YENEEA. CDR3 coding DNA: TGTGCCAGCAGCTCAGGGGGCGCAGATACACAGTATTTT. This gives the protein CASSSGGADTQYF.

The V call is TRBV25-1, the J call TRBJ2-3, with D possibly TRBD1 on 5 matching bases. The CDR3 is 13 residues long. The germline V gene encodes CDR1 MGHDK and CDR2 SYGVNS. The V end lost 8 bases, the J end lost 4 bases, and 13 bases lay between the germline ends. The DNA of the CDR3 is TGTGCCAGCGCTAGGGGATTGGCAGATACGCAGTATTTT. Amino acid sequence: CASARGLADTQYF.

V gene TRBV5-4 combines with J gene TRBJ2-7; 7 positions agree with TRBD2. The CDR3 is made up of 13 amino acids. V shed 0 bases, J shed 7 bases, and the junction held 4 bases outside the gene matches. In germline, CDR1 is SGHNT, CDR2 YYREEE (reference sequence). The CDR3 nucleotides read TGTGCCAGCAGCTTGGGGGCGGGGGAGGAGCAGTACTTC. The encoded protein is CASSLGAGEEQYF.

The chain recombines TRBV18 with TRBJ1-3; 9 nucleotides agree with TRBD1. The junction had 9 bases not matched to a gene; V was cut back by 6 bases and J by 3 bases. The CDR3 has 16 residues. The germline V gene has CDR1 KGHSH and CDR2 LQKENI. The CDR3 DNA follows: TGTGCCAGCTCTCAACTACAGGGGGCAAATGGAAACACCATATATTTT. Translating it yields CASSQLQGANGNTIYF.

The genes are TRBV7-8 and TRBJ2-2; 10 positions agree with TRBD1. Germline V gene data show CDR1 as SGHVS and CDR2 as FQNEAQ. The CDR3 loop spans 15 amino acids. The J segment lost 2 bases and the V segment lost 8 bases, leaving 5 bases of the junction unmatched. CDR3 coding DNA: TGTGCCAGCTCAAGACAGGGGGCAAACACCGGGGAGCTGTTTTTT. It translates to CASSRQGANTGELFF.

The chain couples TRBV21-1 to TRBJ2-3; the table's D call of TRBD1 was not tested on the DNA. TRBV21-1 is reported as a pseudogene. The CDR3 extends over 10 amino acids. The DNA of the CDR3 is TGTGCCAGCGCCAACAATACGCAGTATTTT. Its translation is CASANNTQYF.

The chain has TRBV7-9 and TRBJ2-7; perhaps TRBD2 as D (6 bases). The CDR3 is 14 residues long. The germline V and J ends were trimmed by 5 bases and 2 bases, with 13 bases remaining between them. Germline loops: CDR1 SEHNR, CDR2 FQNEAQ (reference sequence). Here the CDR3 reads CASSRVGGAYEQYF. CDR3 DNA sequence: TGTGCCAGCAGCAGGGTTGGAGGGGCCTACGAGCAGTACTTC.